The present TCR beta chain was sequenced within a study of identical twins. Study findings and constraints: The study drew conclusions from cross-sectional statistical analysis, not from following the same donors. It was possible that invariant MAIT and iNKT cells partly confounded the zero-insertion analyses. Sequences that were beta out-of-frame showed weaker excess twin sharing.

There are 14 residues in the CDR3. Details on this clonotype: Antigen unknown.

cDNA molecules carried unique molecular identifiers, and template switching added a universal primer site. TCRdb reanalysed the 5' RACE reads using MiXCR and keeps one entry per CDR3 protein. The table shows about 570,000 distinct CDR3 sequences, with just under 10% occurring only once. This same sample was also part of a study on yellow fever vaccine responses in identical twins.

The source of this sequence is a woman aged 18-29 years in good health. The specimen was PBMCs. This chain links TRBV21-1 with TRBJ1-1; the table's D call TRBD1 went unverified against the DNA. TRBV21-1 is marked as a pseudogene. The CDR3 nucleotides are TGTGCCAGCAGCAATGCAACAGGGGACACTGAAGCTTTCTTT. This encodes CASSNATGDTEAFF.